Included here is one T cell receptor (beta chain) sequence, with context. An end of the junction differs from the germline gene, which may be a read error. The method was immunoSEQ multiplex PCR; TCRdb's version includes in-frame clones alone and lacks a portion of them. The table shows approximately 240,000 clones, with 65% to 80% occurring only once. The sample comes from a study of blood T cell repertoires in COVID-19. About the study: Sites in the United States, Italy and Spain provided acute and convalescent COVID-19 samples. PBMCs, B-cell-depleted T cells, or T cells were the source of the cDNA or gDNA that made up the material.

CDR3 length equals 15 residues. Germline V gene sequence: CDR1 SSHAT, CDR2 FNYEAQ (reference sequence). The specimen sequenced was peripheral blood. The TCR was taken from a middle-aged woman with active or convalescent COVID-19. The chain couples TRBV7-7 to TRBJ2-1; 14 bases are shared with TRBD2. The CDR3 nucleotides are TGTGCTAGCAGCCGGGGACTAGCGGGGGACAATGAGCAGTTCTTC. Its translation is CASSRGLAGDNEQFF.